This T cell receptor (beta chain) was sequenced during a study of blood T cells in healthy people across ages. Study-level points and caveats: Both naive CD4+ cell counts and diversity were greater in long-lived donors than in aged donors.

The CDR3 extends over 15 amino acids. Germline V gene lookup returns CDR1 SGHVS and CDR2 FNYEAQ. Alongside a J-beta primer mix, a sample-barcoded 5' primer served in a second PCR lasting roughly 6 to 11 cycles. Each CDR3 protein is one row after TCRdb ran MiXCR on the 5' RACE reads. Here the sample spans 750,000 or so distinct CDR3 sequences, 20% to 25% being singletons. In regard to this clonotype: Its target is not known.

The sample was also reused in another study, on T cells of mothers and their children.

This chain connects TRBV7-6 to TRBJ2-5; 8 bases align to TRBD1. The J call is uncertain, as TRBJ2-7 better fits the DNA end. The sample comprised blood. This receptor was taken from a boy younger than 18 in good health. The CDR3 DNA sequence: TGTGCCAGCAGCCCCTACAGGGGGGAATCCTACGAGCAGTACTTC. The encoded protein is CASSPYRGESYEQYF.